Below, 9 T cell receptor beta chains from the same sample are listed, as sequenced in a study of control samples from healthy donors and cancer patients. Produced via immunoSEQ multiplex PCR; TCRdb's table is partial and in-frame only. The repertoire consists of about 94,000 clones, with 90% occurring once and the leading ten covering 3.5% to 4.5%. The sequenced material came from blood. All receptors come from a young woman in good health.

This clone was recorded only once. The chain is built from TRBV4-1 and TRBJ1-5; tentative D call: TRBD1 (6 bases). Germline V gene data show CDR1 as MGHRA and CDR2 as YSYEKL. Between the trimmed V and J ends, which lost 0 bases and 6 bases, there was a span of 12 bases. CDR3 length: 15 residues. CDR3 nucleotides: TGCGCCAGCAGCCAAGAGGGGGCTAGGGGTCAGCCCCAGCATTTT. Protein product: CASSQEGARGQPQHF.

This chain links TRBV7-2 with TRBJ2-1; D possibly corresponds to TRBD2 (5 bases). Per germline, CDR1 SGHTA and CDR2 FQGNSA. Trimming cost V 3 bases and J 7 bases, with 10 bases left between them. The CDR3 sequence is 13 residues long. The DNA of the CDR3 is TGTGCCAGCAGCTTCGGGGTTCTGAATGAGCAGTTCTTC. It encodes CASSFGVLNEQFF.

The gene calls are TRBV2 and TRBJ2-2; unclear D gene. Deletions cut 7 bases from V and 1 base from J, with 7 bases between. The germline gives CDR1 SNHLY, CDR2 FYNNEI. The CDR3 extends over 13 amino acids. In nucleotides, the CDR3 is TGTGCCAGCAAGGGCAGGAACACCGGGGAGCTGTTTTTT. Amino acids: CASKGRNTGELFF. Together with reference TRBV2 and TRBJ2-2, the CDR3 gives the full variable domain: EPEVTQTPSHQVTQMGQEVILRCVPISNHLYFYWYRQILGQKVEFLVSFYNNEISEKSEIFDDQFSVERPDGSNFTLKIRSTKLEDSAMYFCASKGRNTGELFFGEGSRLTVL.

The gene calls are TRBV7-3 and TRBJ2-1, with a possible D match to TRBD1 (5 bases). The CDR3 has 16 residues. Trimming left V 4 bases short and J 0 bases short, with 13 bases between. The germline CDR1 and CDR2 sequences are SGHTA and FQGTGA. In DNA form, the CDR3 reads TGTGCCAGCAGCTCCCCGGACATCAGCTCCTACAATGAGCAGTTCTTC. Protein sequence: CASSSPDISSYNEQFF.

The chain employs TRBV27 and TRBJ2-7; D unclear. The CDR3 is made up of 11 amino acids. In germline, CDR1 is MNHEY, CDR2 SMNVEV (reference sequence). Trimming pared 8 bases from V and 3 bases from J, leaving 8 bases between. The CDR3 is CASLVFYEQYF. The CDR3 bases are TGTGCCAGCCTAGTCTTCTACGAGCAGTACTTC.

This chain connects TRBV10-3 to TRBJ1-2, with 7 bases fitting TRBD1. The ends lost 10 bases at V and 3 bases at J; junction bases unmatched: 14. This CDR3 contains 15 residues. CDR1 and CDR2 from the germline V gene are ENHRY and SYGVKD. CDR3 sequence reads: CATTTGTGEDYGYTF. DNA of the CDR3: TGTGCCACGACAACAGGAACAGGGGAGGACTATGGCTACACCTTC.

V usage is TRBV7-8 and J usage is TRBJ1-1, with D hard to call. Trimming took off 5 bases at V and 9 bases at J, with 10 bases between the two ends. In germline, CDR1 is SGHVS, CDR2 FQNEAQ. This CDR3 has 11 amino acids. CDR3 amino acids: CASSHKRKAFF. The CDR3 nucleotides read TGTGCCAGCAGCCATAAGCGTAAAGCTTTCTTT.

This chain uses TRBV7-7 with TRBJ2-7; D is unresolved. V dropped 4 bases and J dropped 1 base, with 8 bases sitting between them. From germline, CDR1 is SSHAT and CDR2 FNYEAQ (reference sequence). The CDR3 runs 13 residues. DNA for the CDR3: TGTGCCAGCAGCTCAGGACCGTCCTACGAGCAGTACTTC. It encodes CASSSGPSYEQYF.

V and J are TRBV5-4 and TRBJ1-3, with TRBD1 identical over 8 bases. Trimming at V came to 2 bases and at J to 6 bases, leaving 4 bases not matched to a gene. This CDR3 spans 14 amino acids. From germline, CDR1 is SGHNT and CDR2 YYREEE (reference sequence). The CDR3 sequence: CASSFRGQENTIYF. For the CDR3, the DNA is TGTGCCAGCAGCTTCAGGGGGCAGGAAAACACCATATATTTT.